Presented here are 19 T cell receptor beta chains from one specimen sequenced in a study of tumor and adjacent non-tumor tissue in lung cancer. The library came from three nested PCR rounds adapted from ARM-PCR protocols. MiXCR, applied by TCRdb to the multiplex PCR reads, yields one record per CDR3 protein. Seen here are roughly 150,000 distinct CDR3 sequences, 66% observed once, and the top ten hold around a sixth. The template was RNA from unsorted bulk tissue. The specimen sequenced was lung tumor tissue. The receptors stem from a man aged 60 to 69 with small cell lung cancer.

The V call is TRBV5-6, the J call TRBJ2-7; D tentatively fits TRBD1 or TRBD2 (5 bases each). This CDR3 comprises 14 residues. Germline V gene data show CDR1 as SGHDT and CDR2 as YYEEEE. CDR3 amino acids: CAGSLVGGTYEQYV. The DNA of the CDR3 is TGTGCCGGCAGCTTGGTTGGGGGTACCTACGAGCAGTACGTC.

Points on this clonotype: At one boundary the junction diverges from the germline segment, which might be a read error. The V call is TRBV4-1, the J call TRBJ2-2; the D gene is possibly TRBD2 (6 bases). The CDR3 is made up of 18 amino acids. Germline CDR1 is MGHRA and CDR2 is YSYEKL. CDR3 sequence reads: CASSQEREIWGGTGELFF. Written as DNA, the CDR3 is TGTGCCAGCAGCCAAGAACGCGAGATTTGGGGAGGCACCGGGGAGCTGTTTTTT.

With respect to this clonotype: One base away lies a much larger clone, so this may be a sequencing read error. The chain joins TRBV29-1 to TRBJ2-3; D could derive from TRBD1 or TRBD2 (6 bases each). V lost 8 bases and J 3 bases, leaving 18 bases between the germline ends. The CDR3 sequence is 14 residues long. CDR1 and CDR2 (germline): SQVTM, ANQGSEA. In DNA, the CDR3 is TGCAGCATTGTTGGCCAGGGGAGGACAGATACGCAGTATTTT. Translated, it gives CSIVGQGRTDTQYF.

The J gene is TRBJ2-1, the V gene TRBV11-3, with 11 bases that match TRBD2. With 4 bases clipped from V and 15 bases from J, the junction kept 20 bases outside the gene matches. Germline CDR1 and CDR2: SGHNT and YENEEA. The CDR3 has 17 residues. The CDR3: CASSSGLAVGPYNEWFF. The DNA for the CDR3 is TGTGCCAGCAGCTCGGGACTAGCGGTAGGGCCCTACAATGAGTGGTTCTTC. Full variable domain (rest looked up from reference TRBV11-3 and TRBJ2-1): EAGVVQSPRYKIIEKKQPVAFWCNPISGHNTLYWYLQNLGQGPELLIRYENEEAVDDSQLPKDRFSAERLKGVDSTLKIQPAELGDSAVYLCASSSGLAVGPYNEWFFGPGTRLTVL.

About this clonotype itself: This may stem from a read error, because a much larger clone lies one nucleotide away. The genes are TRBV6-1 and TRBJ2-7; D remains ambiguous. The germline V gene has CDR1 MNHNS and CDR2 SASEGT. This CDR3 contains 11 residues. With 4 bases removed from V and 3 bases from J, the gap between germline ends came to 4 bases. Here the CDR3 DNA reads TGTGCCAGCAGTGTGAACTACGAGCAGTACTTC. It specifies CASSVNYEQYF.

In this sample, this clonotype turned up many times. The genes are TRBV6-6 and TRBJ2-5, with D possibly TRBD2 on 6 matching bases. Per the germline V gene, CDR1 is MNHNY and CDR2 is SVGAGI (reference sequence). Trimming pared 6 bases from V and 4 bases from J, leaving 15 bases between. This CDR3 has 14 amino acids. The CDR3 region has the DNA TGTGCCAGCAGGCCCCCGGAAGCGGGAGAGACCCAGTACTTC. It yields the protein CASRPPEAGETQYF.

This clonotype was picked up one time. This chain uses TRBV6-6 with TRBJ2-7, with 9 positions matching TRBD1. The germline CDR1 and CDR2 sequences are MNHNY and SVGAGI (reference sequence). Germline trimming cut 2 bases from V and 3 bases from J; bases unmatched to any gene: 8. This CDR3 has 16 residues. The DNA for the CDR3 is TGTGCCAGCAGTTACCCGGACAGGGGATTCAACTACGAGCAGTACTTC. It codes for CASSYPDRGFNYEQYF.

Ten or more counts support this clonotype. J is TRBJ1-1 and V is TRBV20-1; D might be TRBD1 (5 bases). The CDR3 runs 14 residues. V dropped 7 bases and J dropped 3 bases, with 18 bases sitting between them. Germline lookup yields CDR1 DFQATT and CDR2 SNEGSKA (reference sequence). CDR3 DNA: TGCAGTGACCGGGGCTCCCGAGAAGACACTGAAGCTTTCTTT. Its translation: CSDRGSREDTEAFF.

The table lists this clonotype with many counts. This chain joins TRBV24-1 and TRBJ1-5, with D uncertain. There are 12 residues in the CDR3. Trimming stripped 7 bases from V and 2 bases from J, with 5 bases between. CDR1 is KGHDR, CDR2 SFDVKD, per germline. DNA for the CDR3: TGTGCCACCAGCCTAGGCAATCAGCCCCAGCATTTT. Translating gives CATSLGNQPQHF.

Comments on this clonotype: A read error may explain this, as a much larger clone is one base away. The V gene is TRBV11-2, the J gene TRBJ2-7; the match to TRBD1 covers 7 bases. The CDR3 runs 16 residues. Looked up from germline, CDR1 is SGHAT and CDR2 is FQNNGV. The CDR3: CASSQGDGLGSYEQYF. CDR3 coding DNA: TGCGCCAGCAGCCAGGGGGATGGGCTTGGGTCCTACGAGCAGTACTTC.

This clonotype has a handful of counts. The rearrangement uses TRBV29-1 and TRBJ2-1; tentatively, D is TRBD1 (6 bases). This CDR3 contains 12 residues. V lost 6 bases to trimming and J lost 4 bases, with 10 bases between them. Germline CDR1 SQVTM, CDR2 ANQGSEA. Here the CDR3 reads CSVGAMYNEQFF. The CDR3 DNA is TGCAGCGTGGGGGCCATGTACAATGAGCAGTTCTTC.

Details on this clonotype: The CDR3 ends on some other residue instead of the conserved phenylalanine or tryptophan, so this is likely a read error. The chain couples TRBV11-2 to TRBJ2-3; TRBD1 matches at 8 bases. Per germline, CDR1 SGHAT and CDR2 FQNNGV. The CDR3 contains 15 residues. In DNA form, the CDR3 reads TGTGCCAGCAGCTTCAGGGGGCGTAGCACAGATACACAGTATTTG. Translating it yields CASSFRGRSTDTQYL.

This clonotype was detected a few times. This chain links TRBV7-9 with TRBJ1-2; the D is unclear. CDR3 length: 13 amino acids. CDR1 is SEHNR, CDR2 FQNEAQ, per germline (reference sequence). V lost 3 bases to trimming and J lost 3 bases, with 8 bases between them. The CDR3 DNA sequence: TGTGCCAGCAGCTTCAGCGGCGACTATGGCTACACCTTC. Amino acid sequence: CASSFSGDYGYTF.

This clonotype was detected ten times or more. The CDR3 region is CASSSQGSSGYTF. CDR3 DNA: TGTGCCAGCAGTAGCCAGGGGTCCTCGGGCTACACCTTC. The V and J genes are TRBV5-4 and TRBJ1-2; D perhaps matches TRBD1 (6 bases). Per germline, CDR1 SGHNT and CDR2 YYREEE (reference sequence). The CDR3 is made up of 13 amino acids. Trimming left V 5 bases short and J 8 bases short, with 16 bases between.

The chain links TRBV7-3 to TRBJ2-3; 7 bases match TRBD1. Germline CDR1 reads SGHTA; CDR2 reads FQGTGA. V trimming: 11 bases; J trimming: 5 bases; junction bases outside the gene matches: 16. The CDR3 length is 15 residues. This CDR3 reads CACRSRQGVGDTQYF. The CDR3 DNA is TGTGCCTGCCGCTCCCGACAGGGTGTAGGAGATACGCAGTATTTT.

As regards this clonotype: A read error is possible here, since a much larger clone lies one base away. This chain uses TRBV12-3 or TRBV12-4 with TRBJ2-2; 7 positions agree with TRBD2. The CDR3 has 15 residues. The CDR3 nucleotides read TGTTCCAGCAAAGAAGCGGGAATCCCCACCGGGGAGCTGTTTTTT. It is translated as CSSKEAGIPTGELFF.

Details on this clonotype: Because it lacks the conserved phenylalanine or tryptophan at the end, this CDR3 is likely a read error. The V gene is TRBV20-1, the J gene TRBJ2-1, with D tentatively TRBD1 or TRBD2 (5 bases each). Germline V gives CDR1 DFQATT, CDR2 SNEGSKA (reference sequence). This CDR3 has 14 amino acids. The CDR3 sequence: CSARDARMGDEQFL. In nucleotides, the CDR3 is TGCAGTGCCAGAGATGCCAGGATGGGGGATGAGCAGTTCTTA.

The rearrangement links TRBV4-1 to TRBJ1-4; D possibly corresponds to TRBD1 (5 bases). V was pared by 6 bases and J by 0 bases, with 11 bases between. Germline CDR1 MGHRA, CDR2 YSYEKL. There are 15 residues in the CDR3. The CDR3 region is CASRERGATNEKLFF. DNA for the CDR3: TGCGCCAGCAGGGAACGGGGGGCAACTAATGAAAAACTGTTTTTT.

On this clonotype itself: A much more abundant neighbour one base away suggests this may be a read error. The rearrangement uses TRBV20-1 and TRBJ2-1; 10 bases are a match to TRBD2. Germline CDR1 and CDR2: DFQATT and SNEGSKA (reference sequence). The CDR3 has 17 amino acids. The CDR3 DNA follows: TGCAATGCTAGAGATCCAGGGAGGACTAGCGGCTACAATGAGCAGTTCTTC. It is translated as CNARDPGRTSGYNEQFF.